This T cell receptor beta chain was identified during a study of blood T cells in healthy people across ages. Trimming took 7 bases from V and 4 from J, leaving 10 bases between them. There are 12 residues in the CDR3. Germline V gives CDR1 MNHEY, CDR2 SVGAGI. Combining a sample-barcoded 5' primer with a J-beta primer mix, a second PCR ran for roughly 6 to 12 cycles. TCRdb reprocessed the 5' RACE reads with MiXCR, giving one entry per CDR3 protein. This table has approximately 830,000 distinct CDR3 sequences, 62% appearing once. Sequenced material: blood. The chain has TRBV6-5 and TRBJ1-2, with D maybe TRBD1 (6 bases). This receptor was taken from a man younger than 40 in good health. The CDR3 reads CASTRDTYGYTF. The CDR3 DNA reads TGTGCCAGCACCAGGGACACCTATGGCTACACCTTC.